These 25 T cell receptor beta chains were sequenced from one sample in a study of blood T cell repertoires in COVID-19. Generated by immunoSEQ multiplex PCR, the TCRdb table keeps only in-frame clones and is missing some. The data hold about 120,000 clones, with 80% to 90% observed a single time. The sample comprised peripheral blood. Receptors originate from a man between 70 and 80 years old who had recovered from COVID-19.

CDR3 nucleotide sequence: TGTGCCAGCAGTCAGGGGTTTGAAGCTTTCTTT. It translates to CASSQGFEAFF. The gene calls are TRBV6-2 or TRBV6-3 and TRBJ1-1; maybe TRBD1 (6 bases). The CDR3 runs to 11 residues. The germline CDR1 and CDR2 sequences are MNHEY and SVGEGT. V lost 5 bases to trimming and J lost 7 bases, with 8 bases between them.

The chain is built from TRBV2 and TRBJ2-1, with a possible D match to TRBD1 (6 bases). The germline gives CDR1 SNHLY, CDR2 FYNNEI. Between the trimmed V and J ends, which lost 4 bases and 6 bases, there was a span of 22 bases. The CDR3 is 17 amino acids. The CDR3 spells CASSGRGVGGGVNEQFF. As DNA, the CDR3 is TGTGCCAGCAGTGGCAGGGGAGTAGGGGGTGGTGTCAATGAGCAGTTCTTC.

V and J are TRBV29-1 and TRBJ2-3, with a possible D match to TRBD1 (6 bases). The CDR3 consists of 14 residues. Germline lookup yields CDR1 SQVTM and CDR2 ANQGSEA. V dropped 6 bases and J dropped 0 bases, with 13 bases sitting between them. The CDR3 region has the DNA TGCAGCGTGGTGACAGGAATTAGCACAGATACGCAGTATTTT. Translating it yields CSVVTGISTDTQYF.

The J gene is TRBJ1-2, the V gene TRBV2; no reliable D call. Trimming took 7 bases from V and 5 from J, leaving 11 bases between them. This CDR3 region has 12 residues. Per germline, CDR1 SNHLY and CDR2 FYNNEI. The CDR3 here is CASNPFGYGYTF. The CDR3 DNA sequence: TGTGCCAGCAACCCCTTCGGGTATGGCTACACCTTC.

The V and J genes are TRBV15 and TRBJ2-3, with 12 bases identical to TRBD2. The ends lost 3 bases at V and 3 bases at J; junction bases unmatched: 4. Germline V gene data show CDR1 as LNHNV and CDR2 as YYDKDF (reference sequence). The CDR3 spans 16 residues. The CDR3 sequence: CATSSGLAGITDTQYF. The CDR3 DNA follows: TGTGCCACCAGCAGTGGACTAGCGGGGATAACAGATACGCAGTATTTT. The entire variable domain, with the rest obtained from reference TRBV15 and TRBJ2-3, is as follows: DAMVIQNPRYQVTQFGKPVTLSCSQTLNHNVMYWYQQKSSQAPKLLFHYYDKDFNNEADTPDNFQSRRPNTSFCFLDIRSPGLGDTAMYLCATSSGLAGITDTQYFGPGTRLTVL.

V is TRBV10-3 and J is TRBJ2-3; the match to TRBD1 covers 11 bases. The CDR3 totals 14 residues. The germline CDR1 and CDR2 sequences are ENHRY and SYGVKD. Trimming removed 6 bases from V and 12 bases from J; junction bases left unmatched: 11. The CDR3 DNA follows: TGTGCCATCAGCCGGGACAGGGGGACCGTCTCACAGTATTTT. Translating gives CAISRDRGTVSQYF.

DNA for the CDR3: TGTGCCACCAGCCCTCACGGGACAGCGTCTGGCTACACCTTC. Its protein is CATSPHGTASGYTF. The chain carries TRBV15 and TRBJ1-2; TRBD1 agrees at 7 bases. The CDR3 covers 14 residues. CDR1 LNHNV and CDR2 YYDKDF come from the germline V gene (reference sequence). Trimming cost V 5 bases and J 7 bases; bases outside gene matches: 10.

This clone has more than one count but fewer than ten. The V call is TRBV5-1, the J call TRBJ2-2; 10 bases fit TRBD2. The length of the CDR3 is 15 residues. The germline gives CDR1 SGHRS, CDR2 YFSETQ. Losses at the gene ends were 4 bases for V and 5 bases for J; bases not matched to a gene: 5. The CDR3 loop is CASSLAGAGTGELFF. The CDR3, as DNA: TGCGCCAGCAGCCTAGCGGGAGCAGGAACCGGGGAGCTGTTTTTT.

V gene TRBV6-5 combines with J gene TRBJ2-1; TRBD2 matches at 8 bases. CDR3 size: 16 residues. J gave up 9 bases and V 1 base, and 11 bases lay outside the gene matches. CDR1 is MNHEY, CDR2 SVGAGI, per germline. CDR3 coding DNA: TGTGCCAGCAGTTACTATTTGGCGGGAGGATGGGTTGAGCAGTTCTTC. It is translated as CASSYYLAGGWVEQFF.

The V and J genes are TRBV18 and TRBJ1-2, with D possibly TRBD1 on 6 matching bases. Between the trimmed V and J ends, which lost 5 bases and 2 bases, there was a span of 12 bases. The CDR3 contains 14 residues. Per the germline V gene, CDR1 is KGHSH and CDR2 is LQKENI. CDR3 bases: TGTGCCAGCTCAAACAACACAGGGAACTATGGCTACACCTTC. Translated, it gives CASSNNTGNYGYTF.

This CDR3 is CASSVGLLGVETQYF. CDR3 DNA sequence: TGTGCCAGCAGCGTAGGTTTGTTGGGAGTGGAGACCCAGTACTTC. The J gene is TRBJ2-5, the V gene TRBV9, with D perhaps matching TRBD2 (5 bases). The CDR3 length is 15 residues. Trimming shortened V by 0 bases and J by 5 bases, and 14 bases separated the two germline ends. Germline CDR1 is SGDLS and CDR2 is YYNGEE.

V usage is TRBV6-4 and J usage is TRBJ1-2; 8 nucleotides agree with TRBD1. Germline V lookup: CDR1 MRHNA, CDR2 SNTAGT. Trimming removed 4 bases from V and 4 bases from J; junction bases left unmatched: 8. The CDR3 length is 15 residues. The CDR3 nucleotides read TGTGCCAGCAGTGTCGGGACAGGCAGCAGCTATGGCTACACCTTC. Its translation is CASSVGTGSSYGYTF.

This clone was counted between two and nine times. The V gene is TRBV29-1, the J gene TRBJ2-1; 7 nucleotides line up with TRBD2. The CDR3 has 15 amino acids. V dropped 0 bases and J dropped 5; count of bases not matched to a gene: 7. The germline V gene encodes CDR1 SQVTM and CDR2 ANQGSEA. The chain's CDR3 is CSVEDRLAGNNEQFF. The DNA for the CDR3 is TGCAGCGTTGAAGATCGACTAGCTGGGAACAATGAGCAGTTCTTC.

The CDR3 DNA is TGTGCCAGCAGTTTTGGGGGGTCCGGAGAGACCCAGTACTTC. The encoded protein is CASSFGGSGETQYF. The chain is built from TRBV28 and TRBJ2-5; possibly TRBD2 for D (6 bases). The CDR3 is made up of 14 amino acids. Germline V gene lookup returns CDR1 MDHEN and CDR2 SYDVKM. V gave up 3 bases and J gave up 4 bases, with 12 bases separating them.

The chain combines TRBV7-3 with TRBJ2-1, with 8 bases matching TRBD1. CDR1 is SGHTA, CDR2 FQGTGA, per germline. This CDR3 is 14 amino acids long. J was trimmed by 8 bases and V by 4 bases; bases with no gene match: 7. CDR3 region: CASSSMDRAHEQFF. The CDR3 nucleotides are TGTGCCAGCAGCTCTATGGACAGGGCCCATGAGCAGTTCTTC.

This chain connects TRBV3-1 (or the pseudogene TRBV3-2) to TRBJ1-2; 7 bases match TRBD1. Germline assignment: CDR1 LGHDT and CDR2 YNNKEL (reference sequence). The V segment lost 3 bases and the J segment 3 bases; nucleotides outside the gene matches: 4. The CDR3 is 14 amino acids. The CDR3 DNA sequence: TGTGCCAGCAGCCATACGGACAGGTACTATGGCTACACCTTC. Residues: CASSHTDRYYGYTF.

The V call is TRBV4-1, the J call TRBJ2-2; maybe TRBD1 (5 bases). This CDR3 is built from 14 residues. Germline V CDR1 and CDR2: MGHRA, YSYEKL. Between the trimmed V and J ends, which lost 6 bases and 2 bases, there was a span of 10 bases. The CDR3 nucleotides read TGCGCCAGCAGAGGGGCGCCCAACACCGGGGAGCTGTTTTTT. Translating gives CASRGAPNTGELFF.

This chain uses TRBV28 with TRBJ1-6; 9 nucleotides match TRBD1. V was pared by 1 base and J by 7 bases, with 5 bases of the junction left unmatched. CDR3 length equals 16 residues. From germline, CDR1 is MDHEN and CDR2 SYDVKM. The CDR3 region is CASSLSGQGGNSPLHF. The CDR3 bases are TGTGCCAGCAGTTTATCGGGACAGGGTGGGAATTCACCCCTCCACTTT.

The gene calls are TRBV18 and TRBJ1-5, with TRBD1 as a possible D gene (6 bases). Germline V gives CDR1 KGHSH, CDR2 LQKENI. Trimming removed 6 bases from V and 2 bases from J, with 14 bases in between. The CDR3 sequence is 15 residues long. The CDR3 reads CASSPTGNRNQPQHF. CDR3 in DNA: TGTGCCAGCTCCCCAACAGGGAACCGCAATCAGCCCCAGCATTTT.

The rearrangement links TRBV3-1 (or the pseudogene TRBV3-2) to TRBJ2-7; TRBD2 matches at 7 bases. CDR1 LGHDT and CDR2 YNNKEL come from the germline V gene (reference sequence). Trimming removed 8 bases from V and 2 bases from J; junction bases left unmatched: 6. The CDR3 runs to 13 residues. The CDR3 DNA reads as TGTGCCAGCGGTAAGCGGGGAGCCTACGAGCAGTACTTC. This translates into CASGKRGAYEQYF.

The chain has TRBV6-5 and TRBJ2-3, with 7 bases fitting TRBD2. V shed 5 bases and J 8 bases; nucleotides not matched to a gene: 10. The CDR3 contains 14 residues. Germline loops: CDR1 MNHEY, CDR2 SVGAGI. CDR3 sequence reads: CASSLGGIEVTQYF. The CDR3 coding sequence is TGTGCCAGCAGTCTCGGGGGGATTGAGGTTACGCAGTATTTT.

The chain carries TRBV30 and TRBJ1-5, with D possibly TRBD1 on 5 matching bases. CDR3 size: 12 residues. The V end was cut by 3 bases, the J end by 10 bases, with 13 bases between. Germline loops: CDR1 GTSNPN, CDR2 SVGIG (reference sequence). The CDR3 here is CAWRRGKGPQHF. As DNA, the CDR3 is TGTGCCTGGAGACGGGGGAAGGGCCCCCAGCATTTT. The full variable domain, completed using reference TRBV30 and TRBJ1-5, is SQTIHQWPATLVQPVGSPLSLECTVEGTSNPNLYWYRQAAGRGLQLLFYSVGIGQISSEVPQNLSASRPQDRQFILSSKKLLLSDSGFYLCAWRRGKGPQHFGDGTRLSIL.

This sequence joins TRBV9 and TRBJ2-7; possible D gene TRBD1, 5 bases. The germline V gene has CDR1 SGDLS and CDR2 YYNGEE. The CDR3 is made up of 14 amino acids. Trimming removed 0 bases from V and 6 bases from J, with 13 bases in between. CDR3: CASSVVQGNGEQYF. CDR3 nucleotide sequence: TGTGCCAGCAGCGTAGTTCAGGGAAACGGCGAGCAGTACTTC.

The chain links TRBV6-5 to TRBJ1-2; D unresolved. This CDR3 has 14 amino acids. Trimming stripped 1 base from V and 8 bases from J, with 14 bases between. Germline assignment: CDR1 MNHEY and CDR2 SVGAGI. The CDR3 DNA follows: TGTGCCAGCAGTTACTTTCTCGGAGGGAAGGGCTACACCTTC. Translation: CASSYFLGGKGYTF.

The chain carries TRBV28 and TRBJ2-5, with TRBD1 matching 8 bases. The CDR3 loop spans 17 amino acids. Germline CDR1 MDHEN, CDR2 SYDVKM. V shed 7 bases and J 5 bases; nucleotides not matched to a gene: 18. CDR3 residues: CASTATPDRAGAETQYF. DNA for the CDR3: TGTGCCAGCACCGCTACCCCGGACAGGGCTGGGGCGGAGACCCAGTACTTC.